This entry lists 18 T cell receptor beta chains sequenced from one sample in a study of Ad26.COV2.S vaccination and SARS-CoV-2 variants. Profiled with immunoSEQ multiplex PCR; TCRdb holds only in-frame clones, not every one. The table lists around 270,000 clones, around 88% of them singletons. Treatment given: around 19 received Ad26.COV2.S at low or high dose, single or two shots; 5 received placebo; per-sample allocation not given. Collection of the samples took place on day 63 after the first injection of vaccine or placebo. The sample consisted of peripheral blood, taken in a trial of Ad26.COV2.S vaccine versus placebo. The receptors derive from a person between 18 and 65 years old who received the Ad26.COV2.S COVID-19 vaccine or a placebo.

CDR3 bases: TGTGCCAGCAGTTTAACGGCTGCAACTAATGAAAAACTGTTTTTT. Translating gives CASSLTAATNEKLFF. The chain uses TRBV27 and TRBJ1-4, with unresolved D. Looked up from germline, CDR1 is MNHEY and CDR2 is SMNVEV (reference sequence). V lost 2 bases and J lost 0, with 7 bases in between. The length of the CDR3 is 15 residues.

The V gene is TRBV5-8, the J gene TRBJ2-6; D remains ambiguous. The germline V gene encodes CDR1 SGHTS and CDR2 YDEGEE. With 4 bases removed from V and 2 bases from J, the gap between germline ends came to 7 bases. CDR3 length equals 14 residues. The CDR3 region is CASSLIAGANVLTF. The CDR3 DNA is TGTGCCAGCAGCCTTATAGCTGGGGCCAACGTCCTGACTTTC.

This clone has only one observation. The chain carries TRBV6-2 or TRBV6-3 and TRBJ1-3; the D gene is possibly TRBD1 (5 bases). Trimming stripped 0 bases from V and 15 bases from J, with 15 bases between. CDR1 is MNHEY and CDR2 is SVGEGT in the germline V gene. The CDR3 is 13 residues long. For the CDR3, the DNA is TGTGCCAGCAGTTACTCCCGGGACCGCGGCCAATATTTT. This codes for CASSYSRDRGQYF.

This chain connects TRBV4-1 to TRBJ2-2; D is perhaps TRBD2 (6 bases). From germline, CDR1 is MGHRA and CDR2 YSYEKL. The CDR3 has 18 amino acids. V was cut by 1 base and J by 6 bases, with 21 bases left in between. CDR3 DNA: TGCGCCAGCAGCCAAGGAATCCTGCGACTAGGGACCTCCGGGGAGCTGTTTTTT. Translated: CASSQGILRLGTSGELFF.

Only a few counts were recorded for this clone. This chain connects TRBV18 to TRBJ2-3; D may match TRBD1 or TRBD2 (7 bases each). The germline V and J ends were trimmed by 10 bases and 2 bases, with 16 bases remaining between them. The CDR3 spans 14 residues. The V gene's germline CDR1 is KGHSH and CDR2 LQKENI. The CDR3 region is CATQGGAHTDTQYF. CDR3 bases: TGTGCCACCCAGGGGGGGGCACACACAGATACGCAGTATTTT.

The J gene is TRBJ2-1, the V gene TRBV5-1; the match to TRBD2 covers 7 bases. The V and J ends lost 4 bases and 9 bases, in that order; junction bases with no gene match: 13. The CDR3 totals 15 residues. Germline values: CDR1 SGHRS, CDR2 YFSETQ. In nucleotides, the CDR3 is TGCGCCAGCAGCACGGGACTACCCGGGGAGGGTGAGCAGTTCTTC. The encoded protein is CASSTGLPGEGEQFF.

The chain carries TRBV5-6 and TRBJ2-3; D gene ambiguous. Germline-derived CDR1 and CDR2 are SGHDT and YYEEEE. V was pared by 4 bases and J by 0 bases, with 12 bases between. The CDR3 length is 15 residues. The CDR3 reads CASSRRWGSTDTQYF. CDR3 nucleotides: TGTGCCAGCAGCCGACGGTGGGGTAGCACAGATACGCAGTATTTT.

The chain couples TRBV7-3 to TRBJ2-1; 10 bases match TRBD2. V shed 5 bases and J 5 bases; nucleotides not matched to a gene: 9. The germline CDR1 and CDR2 sequences are SGHTA and FQGTGA. CDR3 size: 16 residues. The CDR3 region has the DNA TGTGCCAGCAGCCCTCCCCCCCTAGCGGGAGACAATGAGCAGTTCTTC. It yields the protein CASSPPPLAGDNEQFF.

CDR3: CASSLALEEQFF. The CDR3, as DNA: TGTGCCAGCAGCTTAGCCCTCGAGGAGCAGTTCTTC. This rearrangement joins TRBV11-2 to TRBJ2-1; D not certain. The length of the CDR3 is 12 residues. Germline V gene lookup returns CDR1 SGHAT and CDR2 FQNNGV. Trimming pared 1 base from V and 10 bases from J, leaving 8 bases between.

The sample holds one count of this clone. The CDR3 DNA follows: TGCGCCAGCAGCCAAGTCTTTTCGGGACAGTTTAAGACCCAGTACTTC. Protein sequence: CASSQVFSGQFKTQYF. This chain uses TRBV4-1 with TRBJ2-5; 7 bases are shared with TRBD1. J lost 6 bases, V lost 1 base, and 11 bases had no gene match. Germline CDR1 reads MGHRA; CDR2 reads YSYEKL. CDR3 length equals 16 residues.

The genes are TRBV7-9 and TRBJ1-1; possibly TRBD1 for D (5 bases). This CDR3 spans 13 amino acids. CDR1 is SEHNR, CDR2 FQNEAQ, per germline (reference sequence). V lost 8 bases, J lost 5 bases, and 15 bases lay in between. Written as DNA, the CDR3 is TGTGCCAGCTCCCTCGTTTGGACAACTGAAGCTTTCTTT. As protein: CASSLVWTTEAFF.

This chain joins TRBV6-2 or TRBV6-3 and TRBJ1-2; TRBD1 is a possible D gene (6 bases). The germline V gene encodes CDR1 MNHEY and CDR2 SVGEGT. This CDR3 comprises 15 residues. Trimming pared 5 bases from V and 3 bases from J, leaving 16 bases between. The chain's CDR3 is CASSLTGRRDYGYTF. Here the CDR3 DNA reads TGTGCCAGCAGTCTTACAGGGCGAAGGGACTATGGCTACACCTTC.

This clone was detected only a few times. This sequence joins TRBV12-3 or TRBV12-4 and TRBJ1-5; 7 bases fit TRBD1. The CDR3 contains 12 residues. The ends lost 6 bases at V and 7 bases at J; junction bases unmatched: 3. The CDR3 DNA reads TGTGCCAGCAGCAGGGGGGGGCAGCCCCAGCATTTT. As protein: CASSRGGQPQHF.

The chain employs TRBV25-1 and TRBJ1-3; D is uncertain. Germline-derived CDR1 and CDR2 are MGHDK and SYGVNS. The CDR3 consists of 11 residues. The V end lost 6 bases, the J end lost 6 bases, and 6 bases lay between the germline ends. In nucleotides, the CDR3 is TGTGCCAGCAGCGAAACAAACACCATATATTTT. Protein sequence: CASSETNTIYF.

This chain connects TRBV4-2 to TRBJ1-4; 7 bases are shared with TRBD1. The CDR3 is 14 amino acids. The germline V gene encodes CDR1 LGHNA and CDR2 YNFKEQ. Trimming removed 7 bases from V and 7 bases from J; junction bases left unmatched: 9. CDR3 sequence: CASTDRQGGEKLFF. DNA of the CDR3: TGTGCCAGCACTGACAGACAGGGTGGTGAAAAACTGTTTTTT.

The chain carries TRBV5-1 and TRBJ2-1; 13 bases align to TRBD2. The germline CDR1 and CDR2 sequences are SGHRS and YFSETQ. Trimming removed 4 bases from V and 4 bases from J; junction bases left unmatched: 11. There are 18 residues in the CDR3. This chain's CDR3 is CASSQRTSGGGAYNEQFF. For the CDR3, the DNA is TGCGCCAGCAGCCAACGGACTAGCGGGGGAGGGGCATACAATGAGCAGTTCTTC. Drawing the rest from reference TRBV5-1 and TRBJ2-1, the complete variable domain is KAGVTQTPRYLIKTRGQQVTLSCSPISGHRSVSWYQQTPGQGLQFLFEYFSETQRNKGNFPGRFSGRQFSNSRSEMNVSTLELGDSALYLCASSQRTSGGGAYNEQFFGPGTRLTVL.

The chain carries TRBV5-4 and TRBJ2-2; the match to TRBD2 covers 9 bases. V dropped 1 base and J dropped 4; count of bases not matched to a gene: 8. Germline V gene sequence: CDR1 SGHNT, CDR2 YYREEE (reference sequence). The CDR3 contains 17 residues. This CDR3 reads CASSLFSGGGGTGELFF. CDR3 coding DNA: TGTGCCAGCAGCTTGTTTAGCGGGGGAGGGGGCACCGGGGAGCTGTTTTTT.

V usage is TRBV5-1 and J usage is TRBJ1-1, with D uncertain. Deletions cut 4 bases from V and 3 bases from J, with 10 bases between. The CDR3 runs to 13 residues. CDR1 SGHRS and CDR2 YFSETQ come from the germline V gene. The CDR3 sequence: CASSAGRDTEAFF. In nucleotides, the CDR3 is TGCGCCAGCAGCGCGGGTCGGGACACTGAAGCTTTCTTT. Based on the CDR3 plus reference TRBV5-1 and TRBJ1-1, the full variable domain is KAGVTQTPRYLIKTRGQQVTLSCSPISGHRSVSWYQQTPGQGLQFLFEYFSETQRNKGNFPGRFSGRQFSNSRSEMNVSTLELGDSALYLCASSAGRDTEAFFGQGTRLTVV.